The present entry profiles one T cell receptor beta chain with its context. This sample is part of a study of shared clonotypes between healthy human individuals. The length of the CDR3 is 15 residues. Per the germline V gene, CDR1 is MNHNY and CDR2 is SVGAGI (reference sequence). With 6 bases removed from V and 9 bases from J, the gap between germline ends came to 21 bases. Some clones are missing from TCRdb's copy, which holds only in-frame ones; the method was immunoSEQ multiplex PCR. The sample contains 2 million to 3 million clones, approximately 94% of which appear only once. This receptor was taken from a young man in good health. Some clones in this sample may be carry-over from other donors' samples. The source material was naive CD4+ T cells from PBMCs. Subset of the sample: CD45RA+ positively selected. The V call is TRBV6-6, the J call TRBJ2-1, with D tentatively TRBD1 or TRBD2 (6 bases each). CDR3 amino acids: CASRERVEMGAEQFF. CDR3 DNA sequence: TGTGCCAGCAGGGAGCGGGTAGAGATGGGGGCTGAGCAGTTCTTC.